This TCR beta chain was profiled in a study of beta chain features in type 1 diabetes. Broader study findings: The study found that naive, central memory and Treg TCRB repertoires appeared more similar in patients than in healthy donors. Over-representation of high TCR-expressing cells was a possible consequence of cDNA sequencing.

A remark on this clone: Its matching antigen is unknown.

The CDR3 spans 12 residues. The germline gives CDR1 MDHEN, CDR2 SYDVKM. The germline V and J ends were trimmed by 6 bases and 5 bases, with 10 bases remaining between them. Every bit of the isolated RNA underwent reverse transcription, so sequencing read expressed TCRB transcripts. Method: immunoSEQ multiplex PCR; TCRdb's copy keeps in-frame clones and lacks some. This sample carries 200,000 to 300,000 clones, around 65% of them seen once, and the ten largest clones take approximately 0.053%. V usage is TRBV28 and J usage is TRBJ1-1, with no clear D. The material sequenced was naive CD4+ T cells from blood. This clonotype was sampled from a man younger than 45 in good health. The CDR3 region is CASSAAVTEAFF. The CDR3, as DNA: TGTGCCAGCAGCGCGGCGGTTACTGAAGCTTTCTTT.